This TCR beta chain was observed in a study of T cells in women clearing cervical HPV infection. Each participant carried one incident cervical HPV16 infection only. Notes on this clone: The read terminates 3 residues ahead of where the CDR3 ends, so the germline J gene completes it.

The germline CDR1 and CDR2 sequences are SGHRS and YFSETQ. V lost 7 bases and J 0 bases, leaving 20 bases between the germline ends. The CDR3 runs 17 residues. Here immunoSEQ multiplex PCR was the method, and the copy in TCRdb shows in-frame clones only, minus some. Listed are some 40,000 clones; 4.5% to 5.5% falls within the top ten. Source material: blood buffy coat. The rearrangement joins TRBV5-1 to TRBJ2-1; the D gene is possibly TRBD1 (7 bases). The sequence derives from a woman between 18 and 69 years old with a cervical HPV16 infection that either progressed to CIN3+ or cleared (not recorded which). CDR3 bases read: TGCGCCAGCCGCAGCAGGGGGACTGGGAGCTCCTACAATGAG. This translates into CASRSRGTGSSYNE. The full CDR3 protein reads CASRSRGTGSSYNEQFF.